Each of the 20 T cell receptor beta chains below was sequenced from the same sample in a study of OX40 agonist ivuxolimab in advanced cancers. The assay was immunoSEQ multiplex PCR, and TCRdb's table has in-frame clones only and misses some. The sample carries tens of thousands of clones, around 89% recorded once. This sample comprised CD4+ or CD8+ T cells sorted from blood, obtained in a trial of the OX40 agonist ivuxolimab. The receptors come from an adult with an advanced solid tumor such as melanoma, head and neck, liver or kidney cancer.

This clone was detected once. The V gene is TRBV27, the J gene TRBJ2-7; TRBD2 matches at 14 bases. Germline lookup yields CDR1 MNHEY and CDR2 SMNVEV (reference sequence). After removal of 7 bases from V and 5 bases from J, the junction contained 4 bases not matched to a gene. CDR3 length: 14 residues. CDR3 bases: TGTGCCAGCAAGGGACTAGCGGGAGATCACGAGCAGTACTTC. This encodes CASKGLAGDHEQYF.

This sequence joins TRBV5-1 and TRBJ2-7; no clear D. Between the trimmed V and J ends, which lost 4 bases and 6 bases, there was a span of 17 bases. Germline CDR1 reads SGHRS; CDR2 reads YFSETQ. The CDR3 contains 14 residues. The CDR3 here is CASSANLAQSEQYF. The CDR3 coding sequence is TGCGCCAGCAGCGCGAATCTTGCACAGTCCGAGCAGTACTTC.

The rearrangement uses TRBV11-3 and TRBJ2-2, with D perhaps TRBD1 (6 bases). CDR1 is SGHNT and CDR2 is YENEEA in the germline V gene. V lost 5 bases, J lost 5 bases, and 15 bases lay in between. This CDR3 contains 15 residues. Written as DNA, the CDR3 is TGTGCCAGCAGCGGGAGAGGGACACAAACCGGGGAGCTGTTTTTT. It encodes CASSGRGTQTGELFF.

The table lists this clone with a few counts. The chain recombines TRBV19 with TRBJ1-1; D gene unclear. This CDR3 is built from 16 residues. In germline, CDR1 is LNHDA, CDR2 SQIVND (reference sequence). Trimming removed 7 bases from V and 5 bases from J, with 23 bases in between. The CDR3 DNA is TGTGCCAGTACCTGGCGTCTACCCAGCGAGGAGACTGAAGCTTTCTTT. Its translation: CASTWRLPSEETEAFF.

The V gene is TRBV6-5, the J gene TRBJ1-6, with no clear D. The germline gives CDR1 MNHEY, CDR2 SVGAGI. The CDR3 is 15 amino acids. Trimming removed 6 bases from V and 9 bases from J, with 18 bases in between. CDR3 region: CASRLTPSASSPLHF. The CDR3 bases are TGTGCCAGCAGACTGACCCCCTCGGCTAGTTCACCCCTCCACTTT.

The V gene is TRBV5-1, the J gene TRBJ1-2; D is undetermined. Per the germline V gene, CDR1 is SGHRS and CDR2 is YFSETQ. The CDR3 has 13 residues. V was clipped by 0 bases and J by 4 bases, with 7 bases between them. CDR3 coding DNA: TGCGCCAGCAGCTTGGATGCCCCCTATGGCTACACCTTC. Translated, it gives CASSLDAPYGYTF.

The chain couples TRBV7-2 to TRBJ2-1; 11 bases agree with TRBD2. The CDR3 has 15 residues. Germline CDR1 and CDR2: SGHTA and FQGNSA. The V and J ends lost 5 bases and 6 bases, in that order; junction bases with no gene match: 6. The DNA for the CDR3 is TGTGCCAGCAGCGCATCTAGCGGGAGGCTCAATGAGCAGTTCTTC. Encoded protein: CASSASSGRLNEQFF.

The CDR3 nucleotides read TGCGCCAGCAGCTTGGGGTCTAGCGGGGCAGATACGCAGTATTTT. It yields the protein CASSLGSSGADTQYF. The chain links TRBV5-1 to TRBJ2-3; TRBD2 agrees at 9 bases. V shed 0 bases, J shed 4 bases, and the junction held 3 bases outside the gene matches. Germline values: CDR1 SGHRS, CDR2 YFSETQ. The CDR3 loop spans 15 amino acids.

This chain joins TRBV30 and TRBJ1-1; D gene uncertain. The CDR3 contains 12 residues. From germline, CDR1 is GTSNPN and CDR2 SVGIG (reference sequence). The V end lost 2 bases, the J end lost 6 bases, and 10 bases lay between the germline ends. The CDR3 DNA reads TGTGCCTGGAGTCCCTCGGGAGCTGAAGCTTTCTTT. As protein: CAWSPSGAEAFF.

The chain has TRBV19 and TRBJ1-6; D gene uncertain. Deletions cut 1 base from V and 7 bases from J, with 11 bases between. Germline V gives CDR1 LNHDA, CDR2 SQIVND (reference sequence). The CDR3 sequence is 15 residues long. The CDR3 sequence: CASSIGASPNSPLHF. The CDR3 bases are TGTGCCAGTAGTATAGGTGCCAGCCCCAATTCACCCCTCCACTTT.

Only one count was recorded for this clone. V gene TRBV7-8 combines with J gene TRBJ1-2; D is uncertain. CDR3 length: 15 amino acids. Per germline, CDR1 SGHVS and CDR2 FQNEAQ. Deletions cut 1 base from V and 3 bases from J, with 12 bases between. The CDR3 DNA follows: TGTGCCAGCAGCTTAGGGTCGGGCATTTACTATGGCTACACCTTC. Translation gives CASSLGSGIYYGYTF.

This sequence joins TRBV11-3 and TRBJ2-1, with 7 bases matching TRBD2. The junction had 21 bases not matched to a gene; V was cut back by 5 bases and J by 8 bases. This CDR3 is 18 amino acids long. CDR1 and CDR2 from the germline V gene are SGHNT and YENEEA. This CDR3 is CASSPDGGSSPLTDEQFF. Here the CDR3 DNA reads TGTGCCAGCAGCCCTGACGGGGGGAGCAGTCCCCTGACGGATGAGCAGTTCTTC.

The chain employs TRBV28 and TRBJ1-2; D remains ambiguous. CDR3 size: 14 residues. Germline lookup yields CDR1 MDHEN and CDR2 SYDVKM. V was trimmed by 2 bases and J by 4 bases, leaving 11 bases between them. The CDR3 DNA reads TGTGCCAGCAGTTTAAAGACAATAAGCTATGGCTACACCTTC. Protein product: CASSLKTISYGYTF.

In nucleotides, the CDR3 is TGCAGTGCTAGAGATACGGACGAGCAGTACTTC. Protein: CSARDTDEQYF. This rearrangement joins TRBV20-1 to TRBJ2-5, with D unclear. The assigned J gene may be wrong: the sequence end matches TRBJ2-7 better. Germline assignment: CDR1 DFQATT and CDR2 SNEGSKA (reference sequence). This CDR3 spans 11 amino acids.

This clone was observed once. As DNA, the CDR3 is TGTGCCAGCAGCGAACGACTGCTTTCTAGCACAGATACGCAGTATTTT. It specifies CASSERLLSSTDTQYF. V is TRBV14 and J is TRBJ2-3; D not certain. The CDR3 has 16 residues. Trimming pared 5 bases from V and 0 bases from J, leaving 15 bases between. Germline lookup yields CDR1 SGHDN and CDR2 FVKESK.

The rearrangement links TRBV29-1 to TRBJ2-1, with 8 bases fitting TRBD2. CDR1 and CDR2 (germline): SQVTM, ANQGSEA. This CDR3 is built from 15 residues. With V trimmed by 3 bases and J by 6 bases, 10 bases remained unmatched. The CDR3 loop is CSVDGGLGNFNEQFF. The CDR3 coding sequence is TGCAGCGTTGATGGGGGACTAGGTAACTTCAATGAGCAGTTCTTC.

V gene TRBV5-1 combines with J gene TRBJ2-7; the match to TRBD2 covers 7 bases. The CDR3 is 16 residues long. Trimming at V came to 4 bases and at J to 0 bases, leaving 10 bases not matched to a gene. CDR1 and CDR2 from the germline V gene are SGHRS and YFSETQ. CDR3 protein: CASSPLWTSSSYEQYF. The CDR3 coding sequence is TGCGCCAGCAGCCCTCTTTGGACTAGTTCCTCCTACGAGCAGTACTTC.

This clone came up once. V gene TRBV29-1 combines with J gene TRBJ1-1; D remains unclear. Trimming pared 8 bases from V and 0 bases from J, leaving 10 bases between. Germline-derived CDR1 and CDR2 are SQVTM and ANQGSEA. The CDR3 is 12 residues long. DNA for the CDR3: TGCAGCCTAAGACACTTGAACACTGAAGCTTTCTTT. This codes for CSLRHLNTEAFF. The full variable domain, with the rest looked up from reference TRBV29-1 and TRBJ1-1, is SAVISQKPSRDICQRGTSLTIQCQVDSQVTMMFWYRQQPGQSLTLIATANQGSEATYESGFVIDKFPISRPNLTFSTLTVSNMSPEDSSIYLCSLRHLNTEAFFGQGTRLTVV.

V is TRBV19 and J is TRBJ2-1, with 10 bases identical to TRBD1. Germline lookup yields CDR1 LNHDA and CDR2 SQIVND (reference sequence). V lost 5 bases to trimming and J lost 0 bases; unmatched junction nucleotides: 13. The CDR3 totals 19 residues. CDR3: CASSAVPGQGKSSYNEQFF. The CDR3, as DNA: TGTGCCAGTAGTGCCGTCCCGGGACAGGGGAAGAGCTCCTACAATGAGCAGTTCTTC. The variable domain in full, completed from reference TRBV19 and TRBJ2-1, reads DGGITQSPKYLFRKEGQNVTLSCEQNLNHDAMYWYRQDPGQGLRLIYYSQIVNDFQKGDIAEGYSVSREKKESFPLTVTSAQKNPTAFYLCASSAVPGQGKSSYNEQFFGPGTRLTVL.

The chain uses TRBV5-1 and TRBJ2-5, with D possibly called TRBD1 or TRBD2 (5 bases each). V was clipped by 0 bases and J by 3 bases, with 12 bases between them. Germline V gene data show CDR1 as SGHRS and CDR2 as YFSETQ. This CDR3 comprises 15 residues. CDR3 DNA: TGCGCCAGCAGCTTGGTTCGTGGGACCGAAGAGACCCAGTACTTC. The encoded protein is CASSLVRGTEETQYF.